The 10 T cell receptor beta chains listed next were all sequenced from one sample in a study of CD8+ T cells in alopecia areata. Reverse transcribed after extraction, RNA yielded cDNA as the sequencing template. Libraries were prepared by immunoSEQ multiplex PCR; TCRdb keeps only in-frame clonotypes and omits some of them. The sample shows some 100,000 clones, about 54% of them seen only once. The treatment was: oral pan-JAK inhibitor, 5-10 mg twice daily. Source: CD8+ T cells sorted from blood, taken at week 4, from a patient treated with tofacitinib. These receptors were collected from a human donor with alopecia areata.

Concerning this clone itself: The same CDR3 can be traced to other DNA sequences in this sample. The rearrangement uses TRBV29-1 and TRBJ2-7, with 7 bases aligning to TRBD1. There are 14 residues in the CDR3. Germline-derived CDR1 and CDR2 are SQVTM and ANQGSEA. V gave up 1 base and J gave up 1 base; unmatched junction bases: 4. The CDR3 sequence: CSVEGQGESYEQYF. The CDR3 DNA reads TGCAGCGTTGAAGGGCAGGGGGAGTCCTACGAGCAGTACTTC.

V is TRBV29-1 and J is TRBJ1-2; D is undetermined. CDR3 length equals 13 residues. V lost 5 bases and J lost 3, with 13 bases in between. Germline V gene sequence: CDR1 SQVTM, CDR2 ANQGSEA. The CDR3 loop reads CSVLFPDYYGYTF. The CDR3 DNA reads TGCAGCGTTTTGTTCCCGGACTACTATGGCTACACCTTC.

The rearrangement links TRBV7-9 to TRBJ2-5; tentative D call: TRBD1 (6 bases). CDR1 SEHNR and CDR2 FQNEAQ come from the germline V gene (reference sequence). The CDR3 sequence is 15 residues long. Trimming cost V 3 bases and J 1 base, with 12 bases left between them. The DNA for the CDR3 is TGTGCCAGCAGCTTCCCTGAGACAGGCCAAGAGACCCAGTACTTC. Its protein is CASSFPETGQETQYF.

The chain has TRBV7-9 and TRBJ1-1; weak D call: TRBD1 (5 bases). Trimming shortened V by 3 bases and J by 0 bases, and 11 bases separated the two germline ends. CDR1 and CDR2 from the germline V gene are SEHNR and FQNEAQ (reference sequence). The CDR3 totals 15 residues. As DNA, the CDR3 is TGTGCCAGCAGCTTCCTCAGGGATTTGAACACTGAAGCTTTCTTT. Its protein product is CASSFLRDLNTEAFF.

The chain couples TRBV9 to TRBJ1-2; 10 positions agree with TRBD1. Germline V gene sequence: CDR1 SGDLS, CDR2 YYNGEE. The CDR3 length is 17 residues. The ends lost 2 bases at V and 1 base at J; junction bases unmatched: 8. The CDR3 spells CASSVGTGDGHNYGYTF. As DNA, the CDR3 is TGTGCCAGCAGCGTGGGGACAGGGGATGGGCATAACTATGGCTACACCTTC.

The chain combines TRBV29-1 with TRBJ2-7; unclear D gene. The germline CDR1 and CDR2 sequences are SQVTM and ANQGSEA. CDR3 size: 12 residues. V lost 0 bases, J lost 1 base, and 4 bases lay in between. The CDR3 sequence is CSVEDMSYEQYF. The CDR3 DNA reads as TGCAGCGTTGAAGATATGTCCTACGAGCAGTACTTC.

The V call is TRBV28, the J call TRBJ2-3; 9 nucleotides line up with TRBD2. The length of the CDR3 is 14 residues. Germline trimming cut 6 bases from V and 3 bases from J; bases unmatched to any gene: 4. Germline V lookup: CDR1 MDHEN, CDR2 SYDVKM. CDR3 loop: CASSLAGWTDTQYF. The CDR3 DNA reads as TGTGCCAGCAGCCTAGCGGGGTGGACAGATACGCAGTATTTT.

This sequence joins TRBV9 and TRBJ2-5, with a tentative D call TRBD2 (6 bases). V was cut by 4 bases and J by 0 bases, with 13 bases left in between. Germline V CDR1 and CDR2: SGDLS, YYNGEE. The CDR3 is 15 amino acids. CDR3 sequence: CASSTEGGYQETQYF. The CDR3 nucleotides are TGTGCCAGCAGCACCGAAGGAGGGTACCAAGAGACCCAGTACTTC.

This clone was seen a handful of times. The chain combines TRBV30 with TRBJ1-2; maybe TRBD1 (6 bases). The CDR3 is made up of 12 amino acids. In germline, CDR1 is GTSNPN, CDR2 SVGIG (reference sequence). The V gene lost 3 bases and the J gene lost 4 bases, with 9 bases spanning the gap. The CDR3 here is CAWSGGLYGYTF. In DNA, the CDR3 is TGTGCCTGGAGCGGGGGCCTCTATGGCTACACCTTC.

This clone was observed a handful of times. The chain employs TRBV4-3 and TRBJ1-6, with D perhaps matching TRBD1 (5 bases). This CDR3 spans 15 amino acids. The germline V and J ends were trimmed by 3 bases and 10 bases, with 16 bases remaining between them. Germline V CDR1 and CDR2: LGHNA, YSLEER. The CDR3, as DNA: TGCGCCAGCAGCCACGACCGGGACCTCAGCTCACCCCTCCACTTT. This encodes CASSHDRDLSSPLHF.